The rows below give T cell receptor beta chains drawn from one sample of a study of cytomegalovirus exposure and HLA in healthy donors. The assay was immunoSEQ multiplex PCR, and TCRdb's table has in-frame clones only and misses some. The repertoire has over 95,000 clones, 65% to 85% of them found once; the top ten carry roughly 2.5%. The sample consisted of PBMCs. The receptors come from a woman younger than 35 in good health and CMV-seronegative. Each CDR3 is given with its conserved first and last residue. Each record gives: CDR3 length, V gene, clone size, D gene, J gene, CDR3 protein, CDR3 DNA. D genes are given only for firm matches. Size is omitted from some rows. Given values are once, few, many or a class for expanded clones.

len: 11
v_gene: TRBV20-1
abundance: -
d_gene: -
j_gene: TRBJ2-5
CDR3aa: CSASGGETQYF
CDR3nt: TGCAGTGCCAGCGGTGGTGAGACCCAGTACTTC

len: 11
v_gene: TRBV28
abundance: -
d_gene: -
j_gene: TRBJ2-7
CDR3aa: CASSLAGVKYF
CDR3nt: TGTGCCAGCAGTTTAGCCGGGGTTAAGTACTTC

len: 14
v_gene: TRBV28
abundance: once
d_gene: TRBD1
j_gene: TRBJ1-2
CDR3aa: CASRGTGDNYGYTF
CDR3nt: TGTGCCAGCAGGGGGACAGGGGATAACTATGGCTACACCTTC

len: 14
v_gene: TRBV5-1
abundance: -
d_gene: -
j_gene: TRBJ2-3
CDR3aa: CASSPGVSTDTQYF
CDR3nt: TGCGCCAGCAGCCCAGGGGTGAGCACAGATACGCAGTATTTT

len: 18
v_gene: TRBV4-1
abundance: -
d_gene: TRBD1
j_gene: TRBJ2-6
CDR3aa: CASSQDVSGGIGANVLTF
CDR3nt: TGCGCCAGCAGCCAAGATGTATCAGGGGGCATTGGGGCCAACGTCCTGACTTTC

len: 15
v_gene: TRBV5-6
abundance: few
d_gene: -
j_gene: TRBJ2-1
CDR3aa: CASFYAGGGYNEQFF
CDR3nt: TGTGCCAGCTTTTACGCCGGAGGAGGCTACAATGAGCAGTTCTTC

len: 15
v_gene: TRBV2
abundance: -
d_gene: TRBD1
j_gene: TRBJ1-6
CDR3aa: CASSDPGTGVSPLHF
CDR3nt: TGTGCCAGCAGTGATCCCGGGACAGGGGTTTCACCCCTCCACTTT

len: 18
v_gene: TRBV6-1
abundance: once
d_gene: TRBD2
j_gene: TRBJ2-5
CDR3aa: CASSEGGLAGGGVETQYF
CDR3nt: TGTGCCAGCAGTGAAGGGGGACTAGCGGGAGGGGGTGTAGAGACCCAGTACTTC

len: 15
v_gene: TRBV30
abundance: few
d_gene: TRBD2
j_gene: TRBJ2-3
CDR3aa: CAWSVGSGGTDTQYF
CDR3nt: TGTGCCTGGAGTGTAGGTAGCGGGGGCACAGATACGCAGTATTTT

len: 14
v_gene: TRBV28
abundance: -
d_gene: TRBD1
j_gene: TRBJ1-5
CDR3aa: CASSSIQGYQPQHF
CDR3nt: TGTGCCAGCAGTTCAATACAGGGGTATCAGCCCCAGCATTTT

len: 14
v_gene: TRBV27
abundance: -
d_gene: -
j_gene: TRBJ1-1
CDR3aa: CASRSHNMNTEAFF
CDR3nt: TGTGCCAGCAGATCTCATAACATGAACACTGAAGCTTTCTTT

len: 16
v_gene: TRBV18
abundance: -
d_gene: TRBD1
j_gene: TRBJ1-2
CDR3aa: CASSPPGDRANYGYTF
CDR3nt: TGTGCCAGCTCACCACCAGGGGACAGAGCTAACTATGGCTACACCTTC

len: 12
v_gene: TRBV30
abundance: -
d_gene: TRBD1
j_gene: TRBJ1-1
CDR3aa: CAWSNRGTEAFF
CDR3nt: TGTGCCTGGAGTAACAGGGGCACTGAAGCTTTCTTT

len: 12
v_gene: TRBV5-6
abundance: few
d_gene: -
j_gene: TRBJ2-5
CDR3aa: CASSLRGETQYF
CDR3nt: TGTGCCAGCAGCTTGCGGGGAGAGACCCAGTACTTC

len: 16
v_gene: TRBV9
abundance: few
d_gene: TRBD2
j_gene: TRBJ2-1
CDR3aa: CASSPRSGIQYNEQFF
CDR3nt: TGTGCCAGCAGCCCCCGTAGCGGGATACAATACAATGAGCAGTTCTTC

len: 16
v_gene: TRBV28
abundance: -
d_gene: -
j_gene: TRBJ2-3
CDR3aa: CASSFVIEAGTDTQYF
CDR3nt: TGTGCCAGCAGTTTCGTAATAGAGGCGGGAACAGATACGCAGTATTTT

len: 15
v_gene: TRBV2
abundance: few
d_gene: TRBD1
j_gene: TRBJ1-1
CDR3aa: CASRTTRGLWAEAFF
CDR3nt: TGTGCCAGCAGAACAACGAGGGGGCTTTGGGCTGAAGCTTTCTTT

len: 16
v_gene: TRBV11-3
abundance: -
d_gene: -
j_gene: TRBJ2-5
CDR3aa: CASSLSGGTRQETQYF
CDR3nt: TGTGCCAGCAGCTTATCTGGGGGGACTCGGCAAGAGACCCAGTACTTC

len: 17
v_gene: TRBV4-2
abundance: few
d_gene: -
j_gene: TRBJ1-4
CDR3aa: CASSQNPDGGWDEKLFF
CDR3nt: TGTGCCAGCAGCCAAAATCCAGACGGGGGGTGGGATGAAAAACTGTTTTTT

len: 16
v_gene: TRBV4-1
abundance: -
d_gene: TRBD1
j_gene: TRBJ2-2
CDR3aa: CASSQTDRGFYGELFF
CDR3nt: TGCGCCAGCAGCCAGACTGACAGGGGGTTCTACGGGGAGCTGTTTTTT

len: 16
v_gene: TRBV19
abundance: few
d_gene: -
j_gene: TRBJ1-3
CDR3aa: CASSSSGLLGGNTIYF
CDR3nt: TGTGCCAGTAGTTCGTCGGGACTATTAGGTGGAAACACCATATATTTT

len: 13
v_gene: TRBV28
abundance: -
d_gene: -
j_gene: TRBJ1-1
CDR3aa: CASFPGEGTEAFF
CDR3nt: TGTGCCAGTTTTCCGGGGGAGGGCACTGAAGCTTTCTTT

len: 14
v_gene: TRBV5-1
abundance: once
d_gene: TRBD1
j_gene: TRBJ2-5
CDR3aa: CASSRGTGQETQYF
CDR3nt: TGCGCCAGCAGCCGAGGGACAGGGCAAGAGACCCAGTACTTC

len: 15
v_gene: TRBV25-1
abundance: -
d_gene: TRBD2
j_gene: TRBJ2-2
CDR3aa: CASSALAANTGELFF
CDR3nt: TGTGCCAGCAGTGCACTAGCGGCGAACACCGGGGAGCTGTTTTTT

len: 14
v_gene: TRBV29-1
abundance: -
d_gene: TRBD1
j_gene: TRBJ1-4
CDR3aa: CSVDPGTGVGKLFF
CDR3nt: TGCAGCGTTGACCCCGGGACAGGGGTTGGAAAACTGTTTTTT

len: 16
v_gene: TRBV21-1
abundance: -
d_gene: -
j_gene: TRBJ1-2
CDR3aa: CASSSPTGVGWHGYTF
CDR3nt: TGTGCCAGCAGCAGCCCCACAGGGGTGGGTTGGCATGGCTACACCTTC

len: 13
v_gene: TRBV7-2
abundance: once
d_gene: TRBD1
j_gene: TRBJ1-1
CDR3aa: CASSTRQGTEAFF
CDR3nt: TGTGCCAGCAGCACCAGACAGGGAACTGAAGCTTTCTTT

len: 13
v_gene: TRBV4-2
abundance: few
d_gene: TRBD1
j_gene: TRBJ1-5
CDR3aa: CASSRTGGSPQHF
CDR3nt: TGTGCCAGCAGCCGGACAGGGGGGTCGCCCCAGCATTTT

len: 14
v_gene: TRBV28
abundance: -
d_gene: -
j_gene: TRBJ2-7
CDR3aa: CASSSSTIPYEQYF
CDR3nt: -

len: 13
v_gene: TRBV2
abundance: -
d_gene: TRBD1
j_gene: TRBJ2-7
CDR3aa: CASKGQGAYEQYF
CDR3nt: TGTGCCAGCAAGGGTCAGGGGGCCTACGAGCAGTACTTC

len: 13
v_gene: TRBV29-1
abundance: -
d_gene: TRBD1
j_gene: TRBJ1-2
CDR3aa: CSAAGQGLYGYTF
CDR3nt: TGCAGCGCCGCGGGACAGGGACTTTATGGCTACACCTTC

len: 13
v_gene: TRBV6-5
abundance: -
d_gene: TRBD1
j_gene: TRBJ1-2
CDR3aa: CASSSDRGYGYTF
CDR3nt: TGTGCCAGCAGCTCAGACAGGGGCTATGGCTACACCTTC

len: 14
v_gene: TRBV27
abundance: -
d_gene: -
j_gene: TRBJ2-5
CDR3aa: CASSLWAGQETQYF
CDR3nt: TGTGCCAGCAGTTTATGGGCAGGGCAAGAGACCCAGTACTTC

len: 16
v_gene: TRBV5-6
abundance: -
d_gene: -
j_gene: TRBJ1-5
CDR3aa: CASSLGRAYSNQPQHF
CDR3nt: TGTGCCAGCAGCTTGGGCAGGGCATATAGCAATCAGCCCCAGCATTTT

len: 12
v_gene: TRBV27
abundance: -
d_gene: -
j_gene: TRBJ2-3
CDR3aa: CASSTRRDTQYF
CDR3nt: TGTGCCAGCAGTACCCGGAGGGATACGCAGTATTTT

len: 16
v_gene: TRBV5-6
abundance: -
d_gene: TRBD2
j_gene: TRBJ2-1
CDR3aa: CASSFLGSGRWSEQFF
CDR3nt: TGTGCCAGCAGCTTCCTAGGTAGCGGGAGGTGGAGTGAGCAGTTCTTC